This passage covers 9 T cell receptor beta chains from one sample sequenced in a study of shared clonotypes between healthy human individuals (dated by TCRdb to 2019 to 2021). The library came from the immunoSEQ multiplex PCR assay. TCRdb holds this immuneACCESS table with in-frame rearrangements only. Some clones are missing; in checked studies, unresolved V genes explain under half, and the rest has no known cause. Counted in this sample were a few million clones; approximately 95% of them appeared once. The ten most abundant clones make up roughly 0.36% of the sample. The specimen sequenced was naive CD4+ T cells from PBMCs. The intended sense of this specimen's cell subset or site label: CD45RA+ positively selected. These receptors were taken from a man aged 18-30 years in good health. Some clones in this sample may be carry-over from other donors' samples.

The CDR3 nucleotides read TGTGCCAGTAGGGTGACAGCAACTAATGAAAAACTGTTTTTT. Its translation is CASRVTATNEKLFF. This chain connects TRBV19 to TRBJ1-4, with a tentative D call TRBD1 (5 bases). The CDR3 length is 14 residues. V shed 6 bases and J shed 0 bases, with 8 bases lying between them. Germline loops: CDR1 LNHDA, CDR2 SQIVND (reference sequence).

CDR3: CASKGTGDYQPQHF. The CDR3 DNA reads as TGTGCCAGCAAGGGGACAGGGGATTATCAGCCCCAGCATTTT. The chain carries TRBV6-6 and TRBJ1-5, with 10 positions matching TRBD1. Germline CDR1 and CDR2: MNHNY and SVGAGI (reference sequence). This CDR3 contains 14 residues. With 7 bases clipped from V and 5 bases from J, the junction kept 5 bases outside the gene matches.

The CDR3 region is CASSWPLAYEQYF. The CDR3 coding sequence is TGTGCCAGCAGCTGGCCGTTGGCCTACGAGCAGTACTTC. The genes are TRBV5-6 and TRBJ2-7; D ambiguous. CDR3 length equals 13 residues. Germline CDR1 and CDR2: SGHDT and YYEEEE. The germline V and J ends were trimmed by 3 bases and 2 bases, with 9 bases remaining between them.

Note on this clone: The identical CDR3 is also encoded by other nucleotide sequences in the sample. The chain recombines TRBV2 with TRBJ1-3; 8 bases match TRBD1. V was clipped by 6 bases and J by 3 bases; unmatched bases: 4. Germline V gene sequence: CDR1 SNHLY, CDR2 FYNNEI. This CDR3 region has 14 residues. CDR3: CASSGQGGGNTIYF. In DNA, the CDR3 is TGTGCCAGCAGCGGACAGGGAGGTGGAAACACCATATATTTT.

This chain connects TRBV6-1 to TRBJ1-2, with TRBD1 matching over 11 bases. Germline-derived CDR1 and CDR2 are MNHNS and SASEGT. V was clipped by 4 bases and J by 6 bases; unmatched bases: 10. This CDR3 region has 16 residues. The CDR3 loop reads CASSGRSWTGGNGYTF. CDR3 bases: TGTGCCAGCAGTGGCCGTTCGTGGACAGGGGGCAATGGCTACACCTTC.

CDR3 loop: CSVLWEETQYF. The CDR3 DNA follows: TGCAGCGTTCTTTGGGAAGAGACCCAGTACTTC. The V gene is TRBV29-1, the J gene TRBJ2-5, with D uncertain. Germline CDR1 SQVTM, CDR2 ANQGSEA. Trimming removed 5 bases at V and 3 bases at J, with 7 bases between. This CDR3 is built from 11 residues.

Concerning this clone itself: Other DNA variants within this sample encode the same CDR3. The rearrangement uses TRBV5-1 and TRBJ1-1, with D possibly being TRBD1 (5 bases). The CDR3 totals 13 residues. Trimming took off 4 bases at V and 1 base at J, with 8 bases between the two ends. Germline assignment: CDR1 SGHRS and CDR2 YFSETQ. CDR3 DNA: TGCGCCAGCAGCAAAGGACAGAACACTGAAGCTTTCTTT. This codes for CASSKGQNTEAFF.

In this sample, this clone turned up once. V and J are TRBV11-2 and TRBJ2-7; D possibly uses TRBD1 or TRBD2 (5 bases each). The CDR3 length is 12 residues. Germline loops: CDR1 SGHAT, CDR2 FQNNGV. V was clipped by 0 bases and J by 6 bases, with 6 bases between them. The CDR3 DNA reads as TGTGCCAGCAGCTTAGAAGGGACCGAGCAGTACTTC. Amino acids: CASSLEGTEQYF.

The rearrangement joins TRBV27 to TRBJ1-2; D might be TRBD1 (5 bases). The V and J ends lost 6 bases and 8 bases respectively, with 13 bases between them. In germline, CDR1 is MNHEY, CDR2 SMNVEV (reference sequence). The CDR3 is 12 amino acids. This CDR3 reads CASRTGTRGYTF. In nucleotides, the CDR3 is TGTGCCAGCAGGACCGGGACTCGAGGCTACACCTTC.